This T cell receptor (beta chain) comes out of a study of cytomegalovirus exposure and HLA in healthy donors. This CDR3 is built from 13 residues. CDR1 MNHEY and CDR2 SVGAGI come from the germline V gene. Trimming shortened V by 5 bases and J by 2 bases, and 7 bases separated the two germline ends. The PCR had 60 Vbeta and 13 Jbeta primers. Measured with immunoSEQ multiplex PCR; TCRdb has only the in-frame clones, and not every one. The sample has 100,000 to 150,000 clones, about four fifths seen once. The sequence was collected from a woman in her thirties or forties in good health and CMV-seropositive. The V gene is TRBV6-5, the J gene TRBJ1-5; D remains ambiguous. Sequenced sample: PBMCs. In DNA form, the CDR3 reads TGTGCCAGCAGTCATCGGGGCAATCAGCCCCAGCATTTT. Protein product: CASSHRGNQPQHF.